The T cell receptor beta chain under discussion was sequenced for a study of T cells in Graves' hyperthyroidism and ophthalmopathy. The germline V gene has CDR1 SNHLY and CDR2 FYNNEI. This CDR3 comprises 15 residues. The V and J ends lost 7 bases and 10 bases respectively, with 20 bases between them. Regarding the study as a whole: Among clonotypes expanded in thyroid above 0.001, most were also found in blood.

Amplified regions were TCR beta CDR3 sequences from RNA transcripts. A set of HTBI primers served as the primers for a first-round RT-PCR of the TCR CDR3. TCRdb re-analysed the multiplex PCR reads in MiXCR, keeping a single row per CDR3 protein. The table includes 100,000 to 140,000 distinct CDR3 sequences, roughly 15% detected once. Orbital computed tomography and thyroid ultrasound, together with serum TRAb and thyroxine and clinical symptoms, were used for diagnoses. This clonotype was counted many times. As yet, its antigen is unknown. J is TRBJ1-6 and V is TRBV2; TRBD1 might be the D (6 bases). This receptor was identified in a woman between 50 and 59 years old with Graves' hyperthyroidism. Sequencing was performed on blood. The CDR3 here is CASNLQRGLYSPLHF. CDR3 sequence (DNA): TGTGCCAGCAACCTCCAAAGGGGGTTATACTCACCCCTCCACTTT.